This entry lists 21 T cell receptor beta chains sequenced from one sample in a study of T cells in Graves' hyperthyroidism and ophthalmopathy. Amplification yielded TCR beta CDR3 regions, with RNA transcripts as the source. Researchers ran a first-round RT-PCR on the TCR CDR3 using the HTBI primer set. TCRdb passed the multiplex PCR reads through MiXCR, listing each CDR3 protein once. The sample shows fewer than 300,000 distinct CDR3 sequences, 20% to 30% of them seen only once. Input material: blood. All receptors derive from a man aged 35 to 55 with Graves' hyperthyroidism that later progressed to Graves' ophthalmopathy.

This clonotype was recorded many times. This chain joins TRBV24-1 and TRBJ2-2, with 11 nucleotides matching TRBD1. CDR1 and CDR2 (germline): KGHDR, SFDVKD. The CDR3 extends over 17 amino acids. The V segment lost 7 bases and the J segment 6 bases; nucleotides outside the gene matches: 12. CDR3 DNA: TGTGCCACCAGCAACCGGGACAGGGGGAATGTGGCCGGGGAGCTGTTTTTT. Translated, it gives CATSNRDRGNVAGELFF.

This CDR3 reads CASSLVQFNTEAFF. CDR3 nucleotides: TGTGCCAGCAGCTTAGTACAGTTTAACACTGAAGCTTTCTTT. The chain combines TRBV7-2 with TRBJ1-1; D ambiguous. The V and J ends lost 1 base and 2 bases respectively, with 8 bases between them. This CDR3 is built from 14 residues. Germline loops: CDR1 SGHTA, CDR2 FQGNSA.

This clonotype was seen repeatedly, ten times or more. This chain connects TRBV30 to TRBJ1-1; D ambiguous. V lost 2 bases and J 9 bases, leaving 16 bases between the germline ends. Germline V gives CDR1 GTSNPN, CDR2 SVGIG (reference sequence). CDR3 length: 13 residues. CDR3 sequence: CAWSPAPDRKAFF. The CDR3, as DNA: TGTGCCTGGAGTCCCGCACCTGACCGGAAAGCTTTCTTT.

The CDR3 loop reads CASSPREGYEQYF. The CDR3 DNA sequence: TGTGCCAGCAGTCCAAGGGAGGGGTACGAGCAGTACTTC. V usage is TRBV12-3 or TRBV12-4 and J usage is TRBJ2-7; 7 nucleotides align to TRBD2. The CDR3 extends over 13 amino acids. The ends lost 5 bases at V and 4 bases at J; junction bases unmatched: 5.

This clonotype came up many times. V usage is TRBV6-5 and J usage is TRBJ1-5; possible D gene TRBD1, 6 bases. This CDR3 is 18 amino acids long. Germline V gene data show CDR1 as MNHEY and CDR2 as SVGAGI. Trimming left V 5 bases short and J 2 bases short, with 22 bases between. In DNA form, the CDR3 reads TGTGCCAGCAGTAATAGGGGGGGGGGAGGTCCGGGCAATCAGCCCCAGCATTTT. As protein: CASSNRGGGGPGNQPQHF.

This clonotype came up many times. This chain links TRBV12-3 or TRBV12-4 with TRBJ1-5; 9 bases match TRBD1. V was pared by 7 bases and J by 7 bases, with 8 bases of the junction left unmatched. The CDR3 consists of 14 residues. CDR3 residues: CASTTTGGIQPQHF. The CDR3 DNA reads TGTGCCAGCACCACGACAGGGGGTATACAGCCCCAGCATTTT.

In this sample, this clonotype turned up many times. The V and J genes are TRBV6-5 and TRBJ1-2, with 7 bases matching TRBD1. The V and J ends lost 7 bases and 8 bases, in that order; junction bases with no gene match: 7. Germline CDR1 and CDR2: MNHEY and SVGAGI. The CDR3 spans 12 residues. The CDR3 nucleotides read TGTGCCAGCACCGTCGGACAGGAAGGCTACACCTTC. Its translation is CASTVGQEGYTF.

The J gene is TRBJ1-1, the V gene TRBV12-3 or TRBV12-4; no reliable D call. Deletions cut 6 bases from V and 1 base from J, with 12 bases between. This CDR3 has 14 amino acids. CDR3 sequence reads: CASRPDPRNTEAFF. The DNA of the CDR3 is TGTGCCAGCAGACCGGACCCCCGGAACACTGAAGCTTTCTTT.

This clonotype was recorded at least ten times. The chain joins TRBV7-6 to TRBJ2-7, with unresolved D. Germline-derived CDR1 and CDR2 are SGHVS and FNYEAQ. Trimming removed 1 base at V and 3 bases at J, with 13 bases between. The CDR3 covers 15 residues. The CDR3 DNA reads as TGTGCCAGCAGCTTAGGCGCAGGAATGGTCTACGAGCAGTACTTC. It is translated as CASSLGAGMVYEQYF. Drawing the rest from reference TRBV7-6 and TRBJ2-7, the complete variable domain is GAGVSQSPRYKVTKRGQDVALRCDPISGHVSLYWYRQALGQGPEFLTYFNYEAQQDKSGLPNDRFSAERPEGSISTLTIQRTEQRDSAMYRCASSLGAGMVYEQYFGPGTRLTVT.

This clonotype came up many times. The genes are TRBV5-5 and TRBJ2-2; D is undetermined. V dropped 4 bases and J dropped 6 bases, with 10 bases sitting between them. The CDR3 has 13 amino acids. CDR1 is SGHKS, CDR2 YYEKEE, per germline (reference sequence). CDR3 DNA: TGTGCCAGCAGCCCCTGGGGATCCGGGGAGCTGTTTTTT. Translating it yields CASSPWGSGELFF.

This clonotype occurred many times. This chain links TRBV11-2 with TRBJ2-7; 8 bases are shared with TRBD2. Per the germline V gene, CDR1 is SGHAT and CDR2 is FQNNGV. The CDR3 loop spans 16 amino acids. V shed 5 bases and J 7 bases; nucleotides not matched to a gene: 16. The CDR3: CASSPPSGGRPLEQYF. In DNA form, the CDR3 reads TGTGCCAGCAGCCCGCCGAGTGGCGGGAGGCCCTTGGAGCAGTACTTC. Variable domain in full (rest from reference TRBV11-2 and TRBJ2-7): EAGVAQSPRYKIIEKRQSVAFWCNPISGHATLYWYQQILGQGPKLLIQFQNNGVVDDSQLPKDRFSAERLKGVDSTLKIQPAKLEDSAVYLCASSPPSGGRPLEQYFGPGTRLTVT.

The chain has TRBV12-5 and TRBJ2-7; D may correspond to TRBD1 or TRBD2 (5 bases each). This CDR3 has 16 amino acids. Looked up from germline, CDR1 is LGHNT and CDR2 is FRNRAP. With 2 bases removed from V and 0 bases from J, the gap between germline ends came to 14 bases. The CDR3 sequence: CASGLIGTDPSYEQYF. For the CDR3, the DNA is TGTGCTAGTGGTTTGATAGGGACGGACCCCTCCTACGAGCAGTACTTC.

There are many counts of this clonotype. The rearrangement links TRBV5-1 to TRBJ2-4; D possibly uses TRBD1 or TRBD2 (6 bases each). Trimming took off 0 bases at V and 4 bases at J, with 8 bases between the two ends. The CDR3 runs to 14 residues. Germline values: CDR1 SGHRS, CDR2 YFSETQ. Here the CDR3 reads CASSLGGAKNIQYF. CDR3 nucleotides: TGCGCCAGCAGCTTGGGGGGGGCTAAAAACATTCAGTACTTC.

This clonotype was detected ten times or more. The chain uses TRBV5-1 and TRBJ1-2; TRBD1 aligns across 8 bases. The V and J ends lost 4 bases and 7 bases, in that order; junction bases with no gene match: 9. The CDR3 has 14 amino acids. Per the germline V gene, CDR1 is SGHRS and CDR2 is YFSETQ. In nucleotides, the CDR3 is TGCGCCAGCAGCCCCGGGACAGGAGGGCTTGGCTACACCTTC. It encodes CASSPGTGGLGYTF.

There are many counts of this clonotype. The chain couples TRBV6-2 or TRBV6-3 to TRBJ1-1; 10 positions match TRBD1. This CDR3 region has 18 residues. CDR1 and CDR2 from the germline V gene are MNHEY and SVGEGT. Trimming took 3 bases from V and 4 from J; bases not matched to a gene: 14. The CDR3 DNA reads TGTGCCAGCAGTTATAGGGACAGGGGTAGGGATGCGGTCACTGAAGCTTTCTTT. Residues: CASSYRDRGRDAVTEAFF.

CDR3 region: CASSATTDTEAFF. The CDR3 DNA sequence: TGTGCCAGCAGCGCAACGACAGACACTGAAGCTTTCTTT. The rearrangement links TRBV11-2 to TRBJ1-1; weak D call: TRBD1 (5 bases). Trimming took 5 bases from V and 3 from J, leaving 10 bases between them. The CDR3 length is 13 residues. Germline CDR1 is SGHAT and CDR2 is FQNNGV.

This clonotype was observed many times. This chain connects TRBV20-1 to TRBJ2-5; 12 bases are shared with TRBD2. Germline values: CDR1 DFQATT, CDR2 SNEGSKA (reference sequence). J lost 1 base, V lost 4 bases, and 4 bases had no gene match. The CDR3 runs to 15 residues. CDR3 coding DNA: TGCAGTGCTAAGACTAGCGGGAGTTTCCAAGAGACCCAGTACTTC. Protein sequence: CSAKTSGSFQETQYF.

This clonotype was detected many times. The chain joins TRBV12-5 to TRBJ1-1, with a weak D call TRBD1 (5 bases). V was cut by 5 bases and J by 0 bases, with 22 bases left in between. The V gene's germline CDR1 is LGHNT and CDR2 FRNRAP. This CDR3 spans 18 amino acids. CDR3 residues: CASGIPPYTDRVNTEAFF. In DNA form, the CDR3 reads TGTGCTAGTGGTATCCCTCCGTATACCGACAGAGTGAACACTGAAGCTTTCTTT.

In its sample, this clonotype was seen many times. The DNA for the CDR3 is TGTGCCAGCTCACCGGACGGGAACAATCAGCCCCAGCATTTT. It is translated as CASSPDGNNQPQHF. The chain couples TRBV18 to TRBJ1-5; D is uncertain. V was clipped by 3 bases and J by 3 bases, with 9 bases between them. Germline CDR1 is KGHSH and CDR2 is LQKENI. This CDR3 is 14 amino acids long.

This clonotype was detected many times. The chain employs TRBV12-3 or TRBV12-4 and TRBJ1-5; unclear D gene. The CDR3 is made up of 15 amino acids. Deletions cut 3 bases from V and 3 bases from J, with 12 bases between. The CDR3 DNA is TGTGCCAGCAGTTTCGGTCGAGGGAACAATCAGCCCCAGCATTTT. Translating gives CASSFGRGNNQPQHF.

This clonotype was seen ten or more times. CDR3 nucleotides: TGTGCCAGCAGTCCGGGACCCCATAACTCTGGGGCCAACGTCCTGACTTTC. Its protein product is CASSPGPHNSGANVLTF. The chain is built from TRBV4-2 and TRBJ2-6; D might be TRBD1 or TRBD2, each matching 5 bases. Germline CDR1 reads LGHNA; CDR2 reads YNFKEQ. V gave up 6 bases and J gave up 0 bases, with 15 bases separating them. This CDR3 has 17 residues.